In this sample, the clone carrying this T cell receptor (beta chain) turned up a few times. Its antigen is still unknown. TCRdb called the RT-PCR reads again in MiXCR, with one record for every CDR3 protein. The sample consists of 550,000 to 650,000 distinct CDR3 sequences, roughly 10% of them appearing once. The CDR3 covers 16 residues. The germline V and J ends were trimmed by 6 bases and 6 bases, with 21 bases remaining between them. These data belong to a study of response to subunit inactivated influenza vaccine. Study-wide results and limits: Few additional T cells are recruited per seasonal influenza vaccination, authors suggested.

The chain uses TRBV12-3 or TRBV12-4 and TRBJ1-5; no clear D. The sequencing used PBMCs from blood, collected on the day of vaccination. The receptor comes from a man in his fifties who received an inactivated influenza vaccine. The CDR3 reads CASRLSPGEASQPQHF. The CDR3 DNA reads TGTGCCAGCAGGCTGTCGCCAGGAGAGGCTAGTCAGCCCCAGCATTTT.